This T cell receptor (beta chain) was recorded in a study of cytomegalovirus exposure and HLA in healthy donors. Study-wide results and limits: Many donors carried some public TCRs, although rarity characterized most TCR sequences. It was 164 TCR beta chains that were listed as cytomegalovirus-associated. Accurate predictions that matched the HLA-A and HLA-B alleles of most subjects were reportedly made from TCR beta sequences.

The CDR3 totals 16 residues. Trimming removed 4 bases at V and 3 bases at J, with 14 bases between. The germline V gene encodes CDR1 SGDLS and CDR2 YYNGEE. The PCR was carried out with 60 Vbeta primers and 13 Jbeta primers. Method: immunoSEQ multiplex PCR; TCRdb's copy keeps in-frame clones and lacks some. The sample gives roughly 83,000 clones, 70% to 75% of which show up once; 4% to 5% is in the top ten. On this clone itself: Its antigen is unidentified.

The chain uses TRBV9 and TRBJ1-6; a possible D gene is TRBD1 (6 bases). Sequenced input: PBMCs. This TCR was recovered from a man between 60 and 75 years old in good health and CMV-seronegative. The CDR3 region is CASSSTDSVYNSPLHF. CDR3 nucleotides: TGTGCCAGCAGCTCCACGGACAGCGTCTATAATTCACCCCTCCACTTT.